Listed below are T cell receptor beta chains from one sample, sequenced in a study of blood T cell repertoires in COVID-19. TCRdb's copy holds only in-frame clones and misses some; the assay was immunoSEQ multiplex PCR. The table shows under 300,000 clones, with around 90% occurring only once. Sequenced sample: PBMCs or T cells enriched from blood (not recorded which). The receptors originated from a middle-aged woman who had been exposed to COVID-19. The CDR3 runs from the conserved cysteine through the conserved F or W.

V gene	CDR3 length	CDR3 protein
TRBV4-3	15	CASSQDTAGTGELFF
TRBV3-1/TRBV3-2	14	CASSSTTGNTEAFF
TRBV7-2	17	CASSLGTGVESYNEQFF
TRBV2	13	CASSGGWGTGYTF
TRBV5-1	15	CASSKTPVENTEAFF
TRBV6-6	15	CASSYSNSNNQPQHF
TRBV18	14	CASSSTDRGRGYTF
TRBV7-9	14	CASSLVASYNEQFF
TRBV5-6	14	CASSPPAGGYEQYF
TRBV12-3/TRBV12-4	13	CASTQQSNYGYTF
TRBV28	14	CASIPIGNRGGYTF
TRBV24-1	15	CATSDFGRGAGELFF
TRBV7-8	13	CASEVGWGDEQFF
TRBV4-1	16	CASSPAGRDKVYSSFF
TRBV7-2	14	CASSRTGANYGYTF